This TCR beta chain was sequenced during a study of cytomegalovirus exposure and HLA in healthy donors (TCRdb year 2017). Looking at the study overall: In an earlier analysis of 587 of the donors, about 270 Gb of sequence data and 90 million to 130 million unique TCR beta sequences from about 179 million T cells were reported. An earlier analysis of approximately 630 of the donors applied high-throughput TCR beta sequencing to assess whether each TCR beta V gene segment acted as functional or pseudogenic. All discovery cohort repertoires had been generated using a single sequencing platform. Among under 450 genotyped donors of the cohort, an average of roughly 240,000 unique TCR beta nucleotide sequences were sequenced per donor, roughly 18% of them non-productive. In addition to the first cohort of 650 to 750 subjects, a separate validation cohort of 100 to 150 different subjects was used. The study combined high-throughput TCR immunosequencing, statistical association of individual TCRs with disease status, and machine learning to predict cytomegalovirus infection status. In a later genetic analysis, genome-wide SNP genotypes for about three fifths of the 666 donors were used, and that subset was treated as a discovery cohort. Around 330 gigabases of sequencing data and 70 million to 100 million unique TCR sequences made up an early release that covered around 640 HLA-typed donors. The later analysis used no new phenotypic data to find candidate immune exposures, relying instead on TCR beta sequences and their occurrence across donors. Among the roughly 410 genotyped donors, more than 70% belonged to the genetic ancestry cluster associated with self-reported Caucasian donors. The study aimed to test whether cataloging public T cell receptors could reveal signatures of past pathogen exposure. The number of donors typed differed by locus, with roughly 620-630 for A, B, C, DRB1 and DQB1, approximately 500 for DQA1, some 570 for DPA1, and around 450 for DPB1. HLA typing covered class I and class II loci at four-digit resolution. The T cell repertoires of 700 or so subjects were profiled by immunosequencing and related to cytomegalovirus serostatus. Several DR-DQ haplotypes were handled as single units for association and clustering, since linkage in the cohort was strong. Donor age, sex, ethnicity and CMV serostatus were compiled alongside the repertoire data. A later analysis re-analyzed previously published TCR beta repertoires from roughly 600 donors and added high-resolution HLA genotyping to study TCR occurrence patterns.

Details on this clone: Its cognate antigen has yet to be identified. Base-call qualities are not available, and no considerably larger clone is one nucleotide away.

Preparation of the library involved the immunoSEQ multiplex PCR assay. The multiplex PCR relied on a mix of 60 forward primers for TCR Vbeta segments and 13 reverse primers for TCR Jbeta segments. The CDR3 region of rearranged TCR beta genes was amplified from genomic DNA by a multiplex PCR assay. Amplified TCR beta libraries were sequenced as 87-base-pair reads on the Illumina HiSeq System. Turning to the authors' computational methods: Across the 500 to 700 repertoires, a later analysis counted approximately 83 million unique TCR beta chains, around 11 million of which were shared by at least two donors. Raw reads were error-corrected and collapsed into unique sequences by a nearest-neighbor algorithm in which closely related sequences were merged to remove PCR and sequencing errors. CDR3 sequences were aligned to IMGT reference sequences to assign V, D and J gene segments. For a sequence to be retained, a match of at least six nucleotides was required to both a V gene segment and a J gene segment. A rearrangement was called productive if the CDR3 had no stop codons and remained in frame with V and J, and every other rearrangement was called non-productive. CDR3 was defined according to IMGT convention as the region running from the second conserved V-encoded cysteine to the conserved J-encoded phenylalanine. The earlier analysis of 500 to 600 of the donors excluded sequences that lacked an unambiguous match to a single V gene segment. An earlier analysis of 587 of the donors called V segments functional above 56.7% productive rearrangements and segregating when the between-donor standard deviation exceeded 5%. A statistical classification framework was developed to diagnose cytomegalovirus status using the catalog of TCR beta chain sequences. V and J gene assignment, in a later analysis, came from comparing TCR nucleotide sequences with IMGT/GENE-DB human TR gene sequences. A later analysis assigned CDR3 sequences and most-parsimonious VDJ recombination scenarios with the TCRdist pipeline. In a later analysis, each TCR beta chain was defined by its CDR3 amino acid sequence together with its V-gene family, and reads lacking a unique V-gene family were excluded. A later analysis removed several hundred highly shared, low-generation-probability nucleotide sequences to deal with suspected cross-contamination and a sequencing artifact. In a later analysis, a clonal expansion index for each public chain was calculated from normalized within-repertoire ranks of inferred template counts. In a later analysis, generation probabilities were computed using a VDJ recombination model fitted to out-of-frame rearrangements, and the results were checked against IGoR. In a later analysis, hypergeometric tests were used to score TCR-TCR, TCR-HLA and TCR-CMV co-occurrence, with a repertoire-size bias correction applied to TCR pairs. In a later analysis, false discovery rates were estimated by permuting HLA or CMV assignments 20 times. A later analysis grouped co-occurring TCRs with DBSCAN, adding TCRdist sequence similarity when clustering within HLA-allele-positive subsets. Repertoires with fewer than 30,000 or more than 120,000 public chains were left out of co-occurrence clustering, as were about 5 repertoires with anomalous nucleotide sharing. TCRdb obtained this table from immuneACCESS and retained in-frame rearrangements with V and J assigned. These tables miss some clones; where compared with another copy, unresolved V genes account for less than half of the shortfall, and the remainder is unexplained. V and J calls and clone size are those listed in that table; D and trimming were worked out from the DNA. This sample gives 180,000 or so clones in total; about 80% of them show up just once. The ten largest clones represent under 8% of the sample.

The cohort consisted of hundreds of healthy bone marrow donors. All cohort members were sampled while nominally healthy, although unrecorded immune exposures were likely present. The donor was CMV seropositive and belonged to the group of some 290 seropositive cohort members. A peripheral blood sample was collected from each donor, and TCR beta sequencing was performed on peripheral blood mononuclear cells. The Qiagen DNeasy Blood Extraction Kit was used to extract genomic DNA from the blood cell samples. Germline trimming: 1 base from V, 2 bases from J; junction bases outside gene matches: 12. CDR1 and CDR2 are read off the germline V gene as SGHVS and FNYEAQ. The CDR3 holds 18 amino acids from the cysteine to the phenylalanine. CDR3 DNA is the only sequence kept; it has 54 bases, read in frame from the first base. The research as a whole found: A later analysis associated about 18,000 TCR beta sequences with specific HLA alleles at a false discovery rate of 0.05. A further reported finding was that TCR beta sequences accurately predicted the HLA-A and HLA-B alleles for most subjects in the first cohort. Linkage disequilibrium might explain the correlated functional status among segregating V segments, but an unknown experimental factor could not be excluded. In vitro tests confirmed that a few of the cytomegalovirus-associated TCR beta chains recognize cytomegalovirus antigens. A later analysis reported that several top co-occurrence clusters appeared linked to parvovirus B19, influenza, CMV and Epstein-Barr virus. CMV serostatus was the only immune exposure information available for the cohort. Because the 87-base-pair reads could not distinguish some IMGT-functional V segments, including TRBV6-2 and TRBV6-3, those segments were excluded. Assigning TCR associations to individual alleles was difficult when HLA alleles, especially DR and DQ, strongly co-occurred. In a later analysis, HLA-associated TCR beta chains showed more clonal expansion and lower generation probabilities than non-associated chains that were equally common. In a later genetic analysis, fewer N-insertions in productive TCRs were reported among donors in an Asian-associated ancestry cluster than the approximately 710-donor mean. The cohort was sequenced for TCR beta chains only, and without alpha or paired-chain data the features that could be detected were limited. Because counts were too low, seventeen rarely observed V segments, including chromosome 9 orphons, were left out of the earlier analysis of 587 of the donors. In both the original and validation cohorts, the classifier was reported to diagnose cytomegalovirus status with high specificity and sensitivity. The study listed 164 TCR beta chains as associated with cytomegalovirus. A cluster of highly shared sequence variants was judged likely to be a technical artifact of the sequencing pipeline. In a later genetic analysis, a missense DCLRE1C variant was associated with V-gene and J-gene trimming of TCR beta chains, and the association was replicated in an independent cohort. Most TCR sequences were seen in very few donors, while some public TCRs were found in many individuals. According to the authors, the approach could potentially be generalized to other disease states and immunological phenotypes. According to a later analysis, most CMV-associated TCR beta chains appeared to be HLA-restricted, and the HLA associations seemed to be driven largely by CMV exposure. The presence/absence analyses assumed that sequencing depth was roughly uniform across donors, and that assumption may not be true. According to a later analysis, TCR association rates differed among HLA loci, with DRB1 alleles showing the most associated TCRs and HLA-C alleles showing the fewest. In an earlier analysis of roughly 560 of the donors, most TCR beta V segments were observed in productive rearrangements about 90% or about 30% of the time, broadly matching IMGT annotations. HLA typing was unavailable for some donors at each locus, so association tests used only the typed subset.

Sequenced: PBMCs. Recombination connected TRBV7-6 to TRBJ2-7; the junction holds 9 bases that match TRBD2. This sequence was found in a middle-aged man in good health and CMV-seropositive. Read as DNA, the sequence is TGTGCCAGCAGCTTAGGGCAAAGATTAGCGGGAGCGGCCTACGAGCAGTACTTC. Translated, this gives CASSLGQRLAGAAYEQYF. Beyond the CDR3, the reference TRBV7-6 and TRBJ2-7 genes provide the residues; the full variable domain reads: GAGVSQSPRYKVTKRGQDVALRCDPISGHVSLYWYRQALGQGPEFLTYFNYEAQQDKSGLPNDRFSAERPEGSISTLTIQRTEQRDSAMYRCASSLGQRLAGAAYEQYFGPGTRLTVT.